This T cell receptor (beta chain) was sequenced during a study of CD8 T cells in ankylosing spondylitis. In making TCR beta libraries, quantitative 5'-RACE with molecular barcodes was used. TCRdb used MiXCR to reprocess the 5' RACE reads, holding one entry per CDR3 protein. This repertoire shows a few hundred thousand distinct CDR3 sequences, approximately 12% found once; its top ten account for approximately 6.2%. CDR3 length: 15 residues. Per the germline V gene, CDR1 is LGHDT and CDR2 is YNNKEL (reference sequence). Trimming stripped 4 bases from V and 8 bases from J, with 17 bases between. Findings and limits, study-wide: For ankylosing spondylitis blood, a TCR beta motif of 7 to 9 highly homologous variants appeared characteristic. Clones tied to disease were said to be significantly enriched in matched ankylosing spondylitis synovial fluid.

This clonotype was observed a handful of times. The antigen remains unidentified. V usage is TRBV3-1 and J usage is TRBJ1-4; perhaps TRBD1 as D (5 bases). Sequences were obtained from blood, either unsorted or a sorted T cell fraction (not recorded which). The TCR sequence derives from a male donor with ankylosing spondylitis. This CDR3 is CASSPRGISAEKLFF. For the CDR3, the DNA is TGTGCCAGCAGCCCCCGGGGGATTTCAGCGGAAAAACTGTTTTTT.